Listed here are 3 T cell receptor beta chains from one sample, sequenced in a study of blood T cell repertoires in COVID-19. Data came from immunoSEQ multiplex PCR; TCRdb stores just in-frame clones and leaves some out. The table has 90,000 to 150,000 clones, around nine tenths seen once. Material for sequencing was peripheral blood. The receptor set was obtained from a woman between 50 and 59 years old with acute or convalescent COVID-19.

The J gene is TRBJ1-1, the V gene TRBV11-2, with a weak D call TRBD1 (6 bases). The CDR3 contains 13 residues. Germline CDR1 and CDR2: SGHAT and FQNNGV. V lost 5 bases and J lost 6, with 13 bases in between. The CDR3 DNA sequence: TGTGCCAGCAGCCAACATCAGGGGCCTGAAGCTTTCTTT. Its translation is CASSQHQGPEAFF.

The CDR3 nucleotides read TGTGCCAGTAGTGACAGGGGGGGGAACACTGAAGCTTTCTTT. Its protein product is CASSDRGGNTEAFF. This chain uses TRBV19 with TRBJ1-1; 9 bases line up with TRBD1. This CDR3 is built from 14 residues. The V gene's germline CDR1 is LNHDA and CDR2 SQIVND (reference sequence). The V and J ends lost 5 bases and 1 base, in that order; junction bases with no gene match: 2. Based on the CDR3 plus reference TRBV19 and TRBJ1-1, the full variable domain is DGGITQSPKYLFRKEGQNVTLSCEQNLNHDAMYWYRQDPGQGLRLIYYSQIVNDFQKGDIAEGYSVSREKKESFPLTVTSAQKNPTAFYLCASSDRGGNTEAFFGQGTRLTVV.

The chain has TRBV7-8 and TRBJ2-5; 7 nucleotides match TRBD1. V lost 2 bases, J lost 3 bases, and 0 bases stayed unmatched. The CDR3 runs to 13 residues. The germline gives CDR1 SGHVS, CDR2 FQNEAQ. For the CDR3, the DNA is TGTGCCAGCAGCTTACAGGGGGAAGAGACCCAGTACTTC. It codes for CASSLQGEETQYF.